Listed below are T cell receptor beta chains from one sample, sequenced in a study of blood T cell repertoires in COVID-19. Method: immunoSEQ multiplex PCR; TCRdb's copy keeps in-frame clones and lacks some. Among about 300,000 clones, 70% to 90% were seen once, and the ten largest hold about 4%. Sequencing input: PBMCs or T cells enriched from blood (not recorded which). The receptors originated from a man aged 25 to 45 who had recovered from COVID-19. The CDR3 runs from the conserved cysteine through the conserved F or W. D genes are given only for firm matches. Expanded clones get a size class; other rows say once, few or many, or leave the size out.

d_call j_call clone_size v_call cdr3_nt cdr3_aa
- TRBJ1-3 few TRBV6-5 TGTGCCAGCAGGCATACGAGTGGAAACACCATATATTTT CASRHTSGNTIYF
TRBD1 TRBJ1-2 - TRBV4-1 TGCGCCAGCTCCCACCCAGGGGGGTATGGCTACACCTTC CASSHPGGYGYTF
- TRBJ2-5 - TRBV28 TGTGCCAGCAGTTTATTCTTACTAGCTGGGAAGACCCAGTACTTC CASSLFLLAGKTQYF
- TRBJ1-2 - TRBV2 TGTGCCAGCGGTAGGGGATTAAACTATGGCTACACCTTC CASGRGLNYGYTF
- TRBJ2-2 once TRBV27 TGTGCCAGCAGTTTACTCACCGGGGAGCTGTTTTTT CASSLLTGELFF
- TRBJ1-2 - TRBV6-1 TGTGCCAGCAGTGAAGAGGAAGGGGCCGACTATGGCTACACCTTC CASSEEEGADYGYTF
TRBD1 TRBJ2-7 - TRBV2 TGTGCCAGCACGAGGGACAGGACTCTGCGAGAGCAGTACTTC CASTRDRTLREQYF
TRBD1 TRBJ2-7 - TRBV11-3 TGTGCCAGCAGTCAGGGACAGGGTCCTTACGAGCAGTACTTC CASSQGQGPYEQYF
TRBD1 TRBJ1-1 - TRBV7-9 TGTGCCAGCAGCTTAGCTTTGGGACAGGGATCGACTGAAGCTTTCTTT CASSLALGQGSTEAFF
TRBD1 TRBJ1-1 - TRBV7-8 TGTGCCAGCAGGTCACAGGGGGCGAACACTGAAGCTTTCTTT CASRSQGANTEAFF
TRBD2 TRBJ2-3 - TRBV2 TGTGCCAGCAGCGGACTAGCGGGCTCGCAGTATTTT CASSGLAGSQYF
- TRBJ1-5 - TRBV27 TGTGCCAGCAGTGCCAGGGCCTATAGCAATCAGCCCCAGCATTTT CASSARAYSNQPQHF
- TRBJ1-3 - TRBV18 TGTGCCAGCTCACCATGGGCAGATACCCTCTCTGGAAACACCATATATTTT CASSPWADTLSGNTIYF
- TRBJ2-2 - TRBV5-5 TGTGCCAGCAGCGTAGGACAGAACACCGGGGAGCTGTTTTTT CASSVGQNTGELFF
TRBD2 TRBJ2-7 few TRBV10-1 TGCGCCAGCAGTGAGAGTCTAGCGGGGACATACGAGCAGTACTTC CASSESLAGTYEQYF
- TRBJ1-5 few TRBV2 TGTGCCAGCAGTGAGATGGACGGCGGGGGGAACAACAATCAGCCCCAGCATTTT CASSEMDGGGNNNQPQHF
- TRBJ2-3 few TRBV6-1 TGTGCCAGCAGTGAGGCCAGGGGTACAGATACGCAGTATTTT CASSEARGTDTQYF
TRBD1 TRBJ1-2 - TRBV28 TGTGCCAGCAGTGCACAGGGGTATGGCTACACCTTC CASSAQGYGYTF
TRBD2 TRBJ2-1 - TRBV6-5 TGTGCCAGCAGATCAGCGGGGGGATACAATGAGCAGTTCTTC CASRSAGGYNEQFF
TRBD1 TRBJ1-1 once TRBV11-3 TGTGCCAGCAGCTCCACAGGGGGCGCCCCATATGCTGAAGCTTTCTTT CASSSTGGAPYAEAFF
- TRBJ2-5 - TRBV25-1 TGTGCCAGCAGTGAAGCAGGGAGGGAGACCCAGTACTTC CASSEAGRETQYF
- TRBJ2-1 - TRBV29-1 TGCAGCGTTATCGCCGGAGAGCGATCGATTTGGTTCTTC CSVIAGERSIWFF
- TRBJ1-4 once TRBV5-1 TGCGCCAGCAGCTACTCCGCAGGACAAGGTGAAAAACTGTTTTTT CASSYSAGQGEKLFF
TRBD1 TRBJ2-3 once TRBV10-2 TGCGCCAGCAGTGAGTCGCGACAGGGGGGGGGTACGCAGTATTTT CASSESRQGGGTQYF
- TRBJ2-7 - TRBV27 TGTGCCAGCAGTTTTCGAAAGGTCGGCCTAGACTACGAGCAGTACTTC CASSFRKVGLDYEQYF
- TRBJ2-1 - TRBV5-5 TGTGCCAGCAGCTTGGATGGGGCTAATGAGCAGTTCTTC CASSLDGANEQFF
- TRBJ2-7 - TRBV30 TGTGCCTGGAGTGTACCCTCTGGGGGCGGCGAGCAGTACTTC CAWSVPSGGGEQYF
- TRBJ1-4 - TRBV5-6 TGTGCCAGCAGCCCTACACAGGCTCAAGGGGAAAAACTGTTTTTT CASSPTQAQGEKLFF
TRBD1 TRBJ2-7 once TRBV19 TGTGCCAGTAGTCTCTCGGGACAGGGGAACTCCTACGAGCAGTACTTC CASSLSGQGNSYEQYF
TRBD1 TRBJ1-5 - TRBV4-1 TGCGCCAGCAGCCCACTTGGACAGGGGAGGTTTCCGCCCCAGCATTTT CASSPLGQGRFPPQHF
TRBD1 TRBJ1-1 - TRBV10-3 TGTGCCATCAGTGTTTCCGGGACAGCGAACACTGAAGCTTTCTTT CAISVSGTANTEAFF
- TRBJ1-5 - TRBV7-9 TGTGCCAGCAGCTTACAGGCACAGCCCCAGCATTTT CASSLQAQPQHF
TRBD1 TRBJ1-6 - TRBV5-6 TGTGCCAGCAGCTTGCGGGGGACAGGCTCTACCCTCCACTTT CASSLRGTGSTLHF
TRBD2 TRBJ2-3 - TRBV5-4 TGTGCCAGCAGCTTGCTGCGAGCGGGAGGGCCGACAGATACGCAGTATTTT CASSLLRAGGPTDTQYF
TRBD1 TRBJ1-1 - TRBV14 TGTGCCAGCAGGTATACCGGGACAGCTGAAGCTTTCTTT CASRYTGTAEAFF
- TRBJ1-1 - TRBV27 TGTGCCAGCAGCCTGAGTACGAGGGCTGACACTGAAGCTTTCTTT CASSLSTRADTEAFF
TRBD1 TRBJ1-5 - TRBV5-1 TGCGCCAGCAGCCCGACCGGGACAGACAATCAGCCCCAGCATTTT CASSPTGTDNQPQHF
TRBD1 TRBJ2-1 - TRBV4-1 TGCGCCAGCAGCCACCGGACAGGCTACTCCTACAATGAGCAGTTCTTC CASSHRTGYSYNEQFF
- TRBJ2-7 - TRBV12-2 TGTGCAAGTCGCTCTGGACTAGCGCCCTCCTACGAGCAGTACTTC CASRSGLAPSYEQYF
- TRBJ1-6 once TRBV19 TGTGCCAGTAGTACCGTATGGGGCGGGGATAATTCACCCCTCCACTTT CASSTVWGGDNSPLHF
TRBD2 TRBJ2-7 few TRBV7-2 TGTGCCAGCAGCTTTCGACAGGGTAGCGGGAGTGCCTACGAGCAGTACTTC CASSFRQGSGSAYEQYF
- TRBJ1-4 - TRBV7-8 TGTGCCAGCCGTAGGGGATACCCAACTAATGAAAAACTGTTTTTT CASRRGYPTNEKLFF
TRBD1 TRBJ1-1 - TRBV19 TGTGCCAGTAGTGCCAGCCAGGGGGCCGTTAAGAACACTGAAGCTTTCTTT CASSASQGAVKNTEAFF
- TRBJ2-2 - TRBV7-9 TGTGCCAGCAGCCCCCTACTAGCCTCCGGGGAGCTGTTTTTT CASSPLLASGELFF
- TRBJ1-5 few TRBV13 TGTGCCAGCAGCTTAGGCCGAGGACAGTACAATCAGCCCCAGCATTTT CASSLGRGQYNQPQHF
- TRBJ2-6 - TRBV19 TGTGCCAGTAGTTTACAGGGATCTAATAGGGCCAACGTCCTGACTTTC CASSLQGSNRANVLTF
TRBD1 TRBJ1-6 - TRBV15 TGTGCCACCAGCAGAGGACTGGGACAGGGGATGAATTCACCCCTCCACTTT CATSRGLGQGMNSPLHF
TRBD1 TRBJ2-1 - TRBV14 TGTGCCAGCAGCGTTTTGGGACAGGGGGCGAATGAGCAGTTCTTC CASSVLGQGANEQFF